The 29 T cell receptor beta chains given below trace back to one sample, sequenced in a study of STAT5B mutations in CD4+ large granular lymphocyte leukemia (dated 2022 in TCRdb). The protocol used for the library was the immunoSEQ multiplex PCR assay. This immuneACCESS table, as held by TCRdb, lists in-frame sequences with V and J called but not all clones. Of the missing ones, under half trace to an unresolved V gene in checked studies; the others have no known cause. This sample lists roughly 21,000 clones; about 71% were detected once. The top ten clones comprise about 4% of the sample. Sequencing was carried out using CD4+ T cells from blood buffy coats. The origin of the receptors is a human donor in good health.

The chain links TRBV5-1 to TRBJ1-1; no firm D call. The CDR3 is made up of 13 amino acids. Germline CDR1 reads SGHRS; CDR2 reads YFSETQ. V was pared by 4 bases and J by 0 bases, with 7 bases between. CDR3 residues: CASSTGLNTEAFF. CDR3 coding DNA: TGCGCCAGCAGCACCGGTCTGAACACTGAAGCTTTCTTT.

The chain is built from TRBV29-1 and TRBJ2-7, with 11 bases lining up with TRBD2. The junction had 8 bases not matched to a gene; V was cut back by 6 bases and J by 1 base. In germline, CDR1 is SQVTM, CDR2 ANQGSEA. This CDR3 has 15 amino acids. The chain's CDR3 is CSVTTGTSGSYEQYF. The DNA of the CDR3 is TGCAGCGTAACAACCGGGACTAGCGGATCCTACGAGCAGTACTTC.

This chain links TRBV18 with TRBJ1-1, with D perhaps TRBD1 (5 bases). With 2 bases removed from V and 6 bases from J, the gap between germline ends came to 7 bases. Germline CDR1 reads KGHSH; CDR2 reads LQKENI. The CDR3 length is 12 residues. For the CDR3, the DNA is TGTGCCAGCTCACCATCGGGGGCTGAAGCTTTCTTT. This translates into CASSPSGAEAFF. The variable domain in full, with the rest retrieved from reference TRBV18 and TRBJ1-1, is NAGVMQNPRHLVRRRGQEARLRCSPMKGHSHVYWYRQLPEEGLKFMVYLQKENIIDESGMPKERFSAEFPKEGPSILRIQQVVRGDSAAYFCASSPSGAEAFFGQGTRLTVV.

This chain joins TRBV25-1 and TRBJ2-7; 7 bases line up with TRBD1. CDR3 length: 13 residues. Germline V lookup: CDR1 MGHDK, CDR2 SYGVNS. V lost 4 bases to trimming and J lost 1 base; unmatched junction nucleotides: 1. CDR3 nucleotide sequence: TGTGCCAGCAGTGGACAGGGATCCTACGAGCAGTACTTC. Protein sequence: CASSGQGSYEQYF.

CDR3 nucleotide sequence: TGTGCCAGCTATTACGGGTACGGAAACACCATATATTTT. Amino acid sequence: CASYYGYGNTIYF. The chain combines TRBV19 with TRBJ1-3; D unresolved. V shed 9 bases and J shed 4 bases, with 13 bases lying between them. The germline V gene has CDR1 LNHDA and CDR2 SQIVND (reference sequence). This CDR3 contains 13 residues.

The rearrangement uses TRBV7-9 and TRBJ2-3; TRBD1 aligns across 12 bases. This CDR3 has 15 amino acids. Germline lookup yields CDR1 SEHNR and CDR2 FQNEAQ (reference sequence). After removal of 4 bases from V and 4 bases from J, the junction contained 3 bases not matched to a gene. CDR3 residues: CASSYGTGGADTQYF. In DNA form, the CDR3 reads TGTGCCAGCAGCTACGGGACAGGGGGCGCAGATACGCAGTATTTT.

CDR3: CASSRMSVETQYF. The CDR3 DNA sequence: TGTGCCAGCAGCCGCATGAGCGTGGAGACCCAGTACTTC. The V and J genes are TRBV5-5 and TRBJ2-5; no clear D. CDR3 length: 13 amino acids. The ends were cut back, 4 bases at V and 5 bases at J, with 12 bases in the middle. Germline V gene lookup returns CDR1 SGHKS and CDR2 YYEKEE (reference sequence). The full variable domain, in which reference TRBV5-5 and TRBJ2-5 provide the parts outside the CDR3, is DAGVTQSPTHLIKTRGQQVTLRCSPISGHKSVSWYQQVLGQGPQFIFQYYEKEERGRGNFPDRFSARQFPNYSSELNVNALLLGDSALYLCASSRMSVETQYFGPGTRLLVL.

This clone was seen only once. The J gene is TRBJ2-3, the V gene TRBV11-3; tentatively, D is TRBD2 (6 bases). This CDR3 is built from 16 residues. Germline V CDR1 and CDR2: SGHNT, YENEEA. V lost 2 bases and J lost 5, with 17 bases in between. The CDR3 here is CASSLNTGGWEDTQYF. CDR3 DNA sequence: TGTGCCAGCAGCTTAAATACCGGGGGATGGGAAGATACGCAGTATTTT.

The sample holds one count of this clone. The chain has TRBV2 and TRBJ2-5; D is undetermined. CDR3 length: 16 amino acids. The V end lost 1 base, the J end lost 2 bases, and 14 bases lay between the germline ends. The germline V gene has CDR1 SNHLY and CDR2 FYNNEI. The CDR3 loop reads CASSEGPGPNQETQYF. The CDR3 DNA follows: TGTGCCAGCAGTGAAGGACCCGGGCCTAATCAAGAGACCCAGTACTTC.

This rearrangement joins TRBV7-9 to TRBJ2-1; tentatively, D is TRBD1 or TRBD2 (5 bases each). Trimming removed 5 bases from V and 5 bases from J, with 16 bases in between. The CDR3 runs to 15 residues. The V gene's germline CDR1 is SEHNR and CDR2 FQNEAQ (reference sequence). In DNA, the CDR3 is TGTGCCAGCAGCCCGGGAAGGGGCAATAACAATGAGCAGTTCTTC. Protein product: CASSPGRGNNNEQFF.

The chain combines TRBV19 with TRBJ2-3; 8 bases line up with TRBD2. The CDR3 totals 17 residues. Germline CDR1 is LNHDA and CDR2 is SQIVND (reference sequence). Unmatched junction bases numbered 15, after V lost 2 bases and J lost 8 bases. CDR3 nucleotide sequence: TGTGCCAGTAGTATAAGCGGACGAGCGGGAGAGGGGGTTACGCAGTATTTT. The encoded protein is CASSISGRAGEGVTQYF.

This clone was counted between two and nine times. The V gene is TRBV10-3, the J gene TRBJ1-1; D not resolved. V lost 3 bases, J lost 1 base, and 9 bases lay in between. Germline loops: CDR1 ENHRY, CDR2 SYGVKD. This CDR3 has 14 amino acids. CDR3: CAISDLGQNTEAFF. In DNA form, the CDR3 reads TGTGCCATCAGTGACCTGGGCCAGAACACTGAAGCTTTCTTT.

The genes are TRBV5-1 and TRBJ1-4; 7 bases are a match to TRBD1. CDR3 size: 17 residues. With V trimmed by 3 bases and J by 4 bases, 12 bases remained unmatched. Germline V lookup: CDR1 SGHRS, CDR2 YFSETQ. In DNA form, the CDR3 reads TGCGCCAGCAGCTCCAAACCTCCGGGACAGAATAATGAAAAACTGTTTTTT. Amino acids: CASSSKPPGQNNEKLFF. Together with reference TRBV5-1 and TRBJ1-4, the CDR3 gives the full variable domain: KAGVTQTPRYLIKTRGQQVTLSCSPISGHRSVSWYQQTPGQGLQFLFEYFSETQRNKGNFPGRFSGRQFSNSRSEMNVSTLELGDSALYLCASSSKPPGQNNEKLFFGSGTQLSVL.

This sequence joins TRBV7-6 and TRBJ2-2, with 9 bases fitting TRBD1. The CDR3 runs 15 residues. The germline V gene encodes CDR1 SGHVS and CDR2 FNYEAQ. Trimming at V came to 4 bases and at J to 4 bases, leaving 4 bases not matched to a gene. CDR3 sequence: CASSSRQGVTGELFF. The CDR3 DNA sequence: TGTGCCAGCAGCTCCCGACAGGGGGTCACCGGGGAGCTGTTTTTT.

The V gene is TRBV15, the J gene TRBJ2-1; D could derive from TRBD1 or TRBD2 (5 bases each). The CDR3 covers 13 residues. Germline V CDR1 and CDR2: LNHNV, YYDKDF (reference sequence). V dropped 0 bases and J dropped 10 bases, with 10 bases sitting between them. The CDR3 DNA reads TGTGCCACCAGCAGAGAGAGGGCAGGGGAGCAGTTCTTC. It specifies CATSRERAGEQFF.

The chain recombines TRBV11-2 with TRBJ2-7; 10 bases match TRBD2. Trimming cost V 6 bases and J 7 bases; bases outside gene matches: 9. Germline V gives CDR1 SGHAT, CDR2 FQNNGV. The CDR3 is made up of 14 amino acids. The CDR3: CASSSQAGGGEQYF. CDR3 coding DNA: TGTGCCAGCAGTTCCCAAGCGGGAGGGGGGGAGCAGTACTTC.

The CDR3 protein is CASSQGLGNTIYF. As DNA, the CDR3 is TGTGCCAGCAGCCAGGGCCTTGGAAACACCATATATTTT. The J gene is TRBJ1-3, the V gene TRBV7-9; weak D call: TRBD1 (5 bases). The CDR3 extends over 13 amino acids. Germline V gene sequence: CDR1 SEHNR, CDR2 FQNEAQ (reference sequence). V gave up 5 bases and J gave up 3 bases, with 8 bases separating them.

In its sample, this clone is medium-sized. This chain joins TRBV11-3 and TRBJ2-2; D not certain. Trimming removed 2 bases at V and 0 bases at J, with 7 bases between. CDR1 and CDR2 (germline): SGHNT, YENEEA. The length of the CDR3 is 15 residues. CDR3: CASSLTGTNTGELFF. CDR3 nucleotide sequence: TGTGCCAGCAGCTTAACCGGAACGAACACCGGGGAGCTGTTTTTT.

J is TRBJ1-5 and V is TRBV7-9; maybe TRBD1 (5 bases). V lost 2 bases and J 6 bases, leaving 14 bases between the germline ends. Germline V lookup: CDR1 SEHNR, CDR2 FQNEAQ (reference sequence). The CDR3 consists of 15 residues. CDR3 in DNA: TGTGCCAGCAGCTTAAGTTCGGGGGGGACTCAGCCCCAGCATTTT. Translating it yields CASSLSSGGTQPQHF.

This chain joins TRBV7-2 and TRBJ1-5, with D tentatively TRBD1 (5 bases). The CDR3 extends over 14 amino acids. V was clipped by 6 bases and J by 4 bases, with 13 bases between them. Per the germline V gene, CDR1 is SGHTA and CDR2 is FQGNSA. For the CDR3, the DNA is TGTGCCAGCAGTCGACTCCAGGGAAATCAGCCCCAGCATTTT. Its translation: CASSRLQGNQPQHF.

J is TRBJ2-3 and V is TRBV5-4; TRBD2 agrees at 10 bases. Germline lookup yields CDR1 SGHNT and CDR2 YYREEE (reference sequence). Trimming took 1 base from V and 1 from J; bases not matched to a gene: 6. The CDR3 sequence is 17 residues long. Here the CDR3 DNA reads TGTGCCAGCAGCTTGAATCTAGCGGGAGTCGGCACAGATACGCAGTATTTT. Residues: CASSLNLAGVGTDTQYF. The full variable domain, its missing parts supplied by reference TRBV5-4 and TRBJ2-3, is ETGVTQSPTHLIKTRGQQVTLRCSSQSGHNTVSWYQQALGQGPQFIFQYYREEENGRGNFPPRFSGLQFPNYSSELNVNALELDDSALYLCASSLNLAGVGTDTQYFGPGTRLTVL.

CDR3 nucleotide sequence: TGCACCAGCAGCCGGGCTAGCGGGAGAACCTACGAGCAGTACTTC. Translating gives CTSSRASGRTYEQYF. V gene TRBV1 combines with J gene TRBJ2-7; the table's D call, TRBD2, was not checked against the DNA. TRBV1 corresponds to a pseudogene. This CDR3 is built from 15 residues.

The sample holds a few counts of this clone. The rearrangement joins TRBV19 to TRBJ2-3; 10 bases align to TRBD2. This CDR3 is 16 amino acids long. Germline V gene sequence: CDR1 LNHDA, CDR2 SQIVND (reference sequence). V trimming: 5 bases; J trimming: 6 bases; junction bases outside the gene matches: 11. The CDR3 reads CASSSIAGGGSDTQYF. The CDR3, as DNA: TGTGCCAGTAGTTCCATAGCGGGAGGTGGGTCGGATACGCAGTATTTT.

The chain joins TRBV5-6 to TRBJ2-5, with 14 bases that match TRBD2. V shed 4 bases and J 5 bases; nucleotides not matched to a gene: 7. Germline CDR1 reads SGHDT; CDR2 reads YYEEEE. This CDR3 is 16 amino acids long. In DNA, the CDR3 is TGTGCCAGCAGCCCTTTGGGACTAGCGGGAGTGGAGACCCAGTACTTC. Translation: CASSPLGLAGVETQYF.

V gene TRBV7-9 combines with J gene TRBJ2-7, with D perhaps assigned TRBD1 or TRBD2 (6 bases each). The CDR3 runs 14 residues. Germline V gene sequence: CDR1 SEHNR, CDR2 FQNEAQ (reference sequence). V was shortened by 5 bases and J by 6 bases, with 17 bases between the two germline ends. For the CDR3, the DNA is TGTGCCAGCAGCAATGAAGGAGGGGGTTCCGAGCAGTACTTC. As protein: CASSNEGGGSEQYF.

The chain is built from TRBV6-5 and TRBJ1-2; 7 bases map to TRBD1. The junction had 2 bases not matched to a gene; V was cut back by 0 bases and J by 1 base. Germline CDR1 is MNHEY and CDR2 is SVGAGI. The CDR3 sequence is 15 residues long. For the CDR3, the DNA is TGTGCCAGCAGTTACTCTGGGACAGATAACTATGGCTACACCTTC. Its translation is CASSYSGTDNYGYTF.

The DNA of the CDR3 is TGTGCCAGCAGAGCCGATGGGACTCCTTTCAATGAGCAGTTCTTC. This codes for CASRADGTPFNEQFF. The chain has TRBV6-1 and TRBJ2-1, with D possibly TRBD2 on 6 matching bases. This CDR3 is 15 amino acids long. Looked up from germline, CDR1 is MNHNS and CDR2 is SASEGT. V was pared by 6 bases and J by 6 bases, with 18 bases between.

The chain joins TRBV10-2 to TRBJ2-1; no clear D. This CDR3 is built from 12 residues. V lost 7 bases and J 2 bases, leaving 6 bases between the germline ends. Per germline, CDR1 WSHSY and CDR2 SAAADI. In DNA, the CDR3 is TGCGCCAGCACCCAGGCCTACAATGAGCAGTTCTTC. Translation: CASTQAYNEQFF.

V and J are TRBV15 and TRBJ2-7; 8 bases agree with TRBD2. V trimming: 1 base; J trimming: 6 bases; junction bases outside the gene matches: 5. CDR1 and CDR2 (germline): LNHNV, YYDKDF (reference sequence). This CDR3 has 14 amino acids. The CDR3 DNA reads TGTGCCACCAGCAGAGCCGGACTAGCCAGCGAGCAGTACTTC. Protein: CATSRAGLASEQYF.